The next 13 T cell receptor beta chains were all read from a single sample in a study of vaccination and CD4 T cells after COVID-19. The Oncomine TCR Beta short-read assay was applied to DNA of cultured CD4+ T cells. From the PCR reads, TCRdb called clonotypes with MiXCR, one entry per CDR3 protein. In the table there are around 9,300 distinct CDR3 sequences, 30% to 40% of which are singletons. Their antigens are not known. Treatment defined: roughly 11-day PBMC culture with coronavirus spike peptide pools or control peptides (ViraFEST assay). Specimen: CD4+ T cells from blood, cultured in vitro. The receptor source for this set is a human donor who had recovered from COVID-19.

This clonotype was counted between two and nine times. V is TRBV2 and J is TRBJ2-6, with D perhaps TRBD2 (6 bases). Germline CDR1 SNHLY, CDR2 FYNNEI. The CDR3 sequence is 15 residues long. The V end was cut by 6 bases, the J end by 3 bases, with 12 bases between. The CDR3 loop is CASRERGGGANVLTF. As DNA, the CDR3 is TGTGCCAGCAGGGAGAGGGGAGGTGGGGCCAACGTCCTGACTTTC.

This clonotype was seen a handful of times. The CDR3 coding sequence is TGTGCCAGCAGCTTAGGGACTAGCGGGGGCACAGATACGCAGTATTTT. The encoded protein is CASSLGTSGGTDTQYF. This chain uses TRBV7-6 with TRBJ2-3, with 12 positions matching TRBD2. The CDR3 consists of 16 residues. Trimming at V came to 1 base and at J to 1 base, leaving 0 bases not matched to a gene. The germline V gene encodes CDR1 SGHVS and CDR2 FNYEAQ.

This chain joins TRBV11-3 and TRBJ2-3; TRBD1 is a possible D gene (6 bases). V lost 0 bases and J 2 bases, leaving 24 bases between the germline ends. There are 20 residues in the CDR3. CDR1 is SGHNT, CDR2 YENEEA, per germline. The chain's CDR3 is CASSLDGLRYEGHHTDTQYF. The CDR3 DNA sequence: TGTGCCAGCAGCTTAGATGGGCTAAGATACGAGGGACACCACACAGATACGCAGTATTTT.

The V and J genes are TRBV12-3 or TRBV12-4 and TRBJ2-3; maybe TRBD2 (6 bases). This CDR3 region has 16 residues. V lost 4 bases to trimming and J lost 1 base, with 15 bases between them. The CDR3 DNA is TGTGCCAGCAGTTCAGGGACTCCACGAGGCACAGATACGCAGTATTTT. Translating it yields CASSSGTPRGTDTQYF.

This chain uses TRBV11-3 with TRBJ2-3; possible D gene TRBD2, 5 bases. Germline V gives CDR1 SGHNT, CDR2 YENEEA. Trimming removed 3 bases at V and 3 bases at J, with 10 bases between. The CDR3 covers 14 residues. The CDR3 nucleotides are TGTGCCAGCAGCTTGCACAGCGGAACAGATACGCAGTATTTT. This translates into CASSLHSGTDTQYF.

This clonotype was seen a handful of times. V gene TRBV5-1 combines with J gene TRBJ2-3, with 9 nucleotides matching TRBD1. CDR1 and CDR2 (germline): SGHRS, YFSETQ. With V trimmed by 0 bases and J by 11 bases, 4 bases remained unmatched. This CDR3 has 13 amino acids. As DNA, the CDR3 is TGCGCCAGCAGCTTGGCGGGACAGGGTGGGCAGTATTTT. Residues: CASSLAGQGGQYF. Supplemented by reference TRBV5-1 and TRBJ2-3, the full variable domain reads KAGVTQTPRYLIKTRGQQVTLSCSPISGHRSVSWYQQTPGQGLQFLFEYFSETQRNKGNFPGRFSGRQFSNSRSEMNVSTLELGDSALYLCASSLAGQGGQYFGPGTRLTVL.

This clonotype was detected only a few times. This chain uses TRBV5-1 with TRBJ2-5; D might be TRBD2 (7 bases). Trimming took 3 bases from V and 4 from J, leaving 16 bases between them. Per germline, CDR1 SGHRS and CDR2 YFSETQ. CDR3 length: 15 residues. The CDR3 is CASSSSGGETETQYF. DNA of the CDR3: TGCGCCAGCAGCTCCTCGGGGGGCGAAACAGAGACCCAGTACTTC.

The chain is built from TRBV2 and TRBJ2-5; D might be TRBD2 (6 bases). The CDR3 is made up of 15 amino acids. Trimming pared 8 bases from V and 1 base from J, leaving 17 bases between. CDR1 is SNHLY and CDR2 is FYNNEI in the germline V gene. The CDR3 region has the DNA TGTGCCAGCTTACCGGTTCCGGGACTCCAAGAGACCCAGTACTTC. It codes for CASLPVPGLQETQYF.

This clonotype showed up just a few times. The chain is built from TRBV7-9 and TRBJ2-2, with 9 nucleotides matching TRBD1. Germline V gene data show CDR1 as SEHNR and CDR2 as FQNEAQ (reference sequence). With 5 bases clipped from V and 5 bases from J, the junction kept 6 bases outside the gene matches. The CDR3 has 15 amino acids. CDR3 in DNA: TGTGCCAGCAGCCACGGGACAGGGACGACCGGGGAGCTGTTTTTT. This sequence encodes CASSHGTGTTGELFF.

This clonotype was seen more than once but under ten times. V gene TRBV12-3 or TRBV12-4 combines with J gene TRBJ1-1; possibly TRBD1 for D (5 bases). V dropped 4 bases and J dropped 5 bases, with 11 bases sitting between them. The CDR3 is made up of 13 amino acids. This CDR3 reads CASSSGRATEAFF. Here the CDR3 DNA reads TGTGCCAGCAGTTCCGGCAGGGCAACTGAAGCTTTCTTT.

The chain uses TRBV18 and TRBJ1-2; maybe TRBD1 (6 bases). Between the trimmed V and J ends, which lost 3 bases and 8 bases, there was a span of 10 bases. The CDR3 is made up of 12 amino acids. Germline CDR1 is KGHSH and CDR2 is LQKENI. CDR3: CASSPTGIGYTF. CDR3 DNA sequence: TGTGCCAGCTCACCCACAGGGATAGGCTACACCTTC. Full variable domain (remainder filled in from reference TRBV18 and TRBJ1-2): NAGVMQNPRHLVRRRGQEARLRCSPMKGHSHVYWYRQLPEEGLKFMVYLQKENIIDESGMPKERFSAEFPKEGPSILRIQQVVRGDSAAYFCASSPTGIGYTFGSGTRLTVV.

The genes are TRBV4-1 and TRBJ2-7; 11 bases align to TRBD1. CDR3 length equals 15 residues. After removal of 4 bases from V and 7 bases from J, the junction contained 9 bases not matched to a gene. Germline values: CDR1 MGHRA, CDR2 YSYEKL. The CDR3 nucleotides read TGCGCCAGCAGCCCAGGACAGGGGGCCGTAAAAGAGCAGTACTTC. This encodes CASSPGQGAVKEQYF.

CDR3 region: CASSLSGGAYEQYF. The DNA for the CDR3 is TGTGCCAGCAGCTTGTCAGGGGGGGCATACGAGCAGTACTTC. The rearrangement links TRBV7-6 to TRBJ2-7; the D call may be TRBD1 or TRBD2 (7 bases each). V dropped 3 bases and J dropped 4 bases, with 13 bases sitting between them. CDR3 length: 14 amino acids. The germline CDR1 and CDR2 sequences are SGHVS and FNYEAQ.